These 18 T cell receptor beta chains were all obtained from the same sample, sequenced in a study of graft-versus-host responses after intestinal transplantation. Investigators treated the graft tissue so that it released intraepithelial and lamina propria lymphocytes. The table came from immunoSEQ multiplex PCR; TCRdb's copy has only in-frame clones and leaves some out. The sample includes about 15,000 clones, about 74% of them seen just once. This specimen was ileum tissue, taken 14 days after transplant. All receptors derive from a human patient who received an intestinal transplant, so some T cells may come from the graft donor.

This chain connects TRBV5-4 to TRBJ2-3, with D possibly being TRBD2 (6 bases). V was cut by 2 bases and J by 2 bases, with 12 bases left in between. In germline, CDR1 is SGHNT, CDR2 YYREEE (reference sequence). The CDR3 totals 15 residues. CDR3 protein: CASSFRGGITDTQYF. CDR3 bases: TGTGCCAGCAGCTTCCGTGGCGGGATCACAGATACGCAGTATTTT. Variable domain in full (rest from reference TRBV5-4 and TRBJ2-3): ETGVTQSPTHLIKTRGQQVTLRCSSQSGHNTVSWYQQALGQGPQFIFQYYREEENGRGNFPPRFSGLQFPNYSSELNVNALELDDSALYLCASSFRGGITDTQYFGPGTRLTVL.

This chain links TRBV6-1 with TRBJ1-2; TRBD1 might be the D (6 bases). The V end lost 3 bases, the J end lost 1 base, and 12 bases lay between the germline ends. CDR3 length equals 15 residues. Germline V CDR1 and CDR2: MNHNS, SASEGT. This chain's CDR3 is CASSDLGAVNYGYTF. The CDR3 DNA sequence: TGTGCCAGCAGTGATTTGGGGGCGGTTAACTATGGCTACACCTTC.

The V and J genes are TRBV30 and TRBJ1-3; D is unresolved. CDR3 length: 14 residues. V lost 1 base and J lost 0, with 7 bases in between. Germline CDR1 is GTSNPN and CDR2 is SVGIG (reference sequence). Here the CDR3 reads CAWSGGVSGNTIYF. In DNA, the CDR3 is TGTGCCTGGAGTGGGGGAGTCTCTGGAAACACCATATATTTT. Filled out from reference TRBV30 and TRBJ1-3, the complete variable domain reads SQTIHQWPATLVQPVGSPLSLECTVEGTSNPNLYWYRQAAGRGLQLLFYSVGIGQISSEVPQNLSASRPQDRQFILSSKKLLLSDSGFYLCAWSGGVSGNTIYFGEGSWLTVV.

The V gene is TRBV19, the J gene TRBJ1-4, with a weak D call TRBD1 (5 bases). The germline gives CDR1 LNHDA, CDR2 SQIVND (reference sequence). CDR3 length: 14 residues. The germline V and J ends were trimmed by 5 bases and 4 bases, with 11 bases remaining between them. CDR3 in DNA: TGTGCCAGTAGTCCGAGACAGATTAATGAAAAACTGTTTTTT. The encoded protein is CASSPRQINEKLFF.

The V call is TRBV5-4, the J call TRBJ1-3; D ambiguous. CDR3 length: 14 residues. Trimming shortened V by 1 base and J by 1 base, and 6 bases separated the two germline ends. CDR1 is SGHNT, CDR2 YYREEE, per germline (reference sequence). Here the CDR3 reads CASSLWQSGNTIYF. The CDR3 nucleotides are TGTGCCAGCAGCTTGTGGCAGTCTGGAAACACCATATATTTT.

The rearrangement uses TRBV19 and TRBJ1-1; 9 bases map to TRBD1. Germline V CDR1 and CDR2: LNHDA, SQIVND (reference sequence). Unmatched junction bases numbered 7, after V lost 5 bases and J lost 3 bases. The CDR3 consists of 15 residues. CDR3 sequence reads: CASSSTRQGDTEAFF. DNA of the CDR3: TGTGCCAGTAGTTCAACACGACAGGGGGACACTGAAGCTTTCTTT.

The rearrangement links TRBV29-1 to TRBJ2-1, with 9 bases that match TRBD1. The CDR3 spans 14 residues. J was trimmed by 4 bases and V by 6 bases; bases with no gene match: 7. CDR1 and CDR2 (germline): SQVTM, ANQGSEA. The CDR3 DNA follows: TGCAGCGTAGTAGGACAGGGGTCTTACAATGAGCAGTTCTTC. Translating gives CSVVGQGSYNEQFF.

The chain recombines TRBV29-1 with TRBJ2-1; 16 bases fit TRBD2. The V and J ends lost 4 bases and 9 bases, in that order; junction bases with no gene match: 6. The CDR3 has 15 amino acids. CDR1 and CDR2 (germline): SQVTM, ANQGSEA. The CDR3 sequence is CSVGSGLAGGAEQFF. Written as DNA, the CDR3 is TGCAGCGTTGGATCGGGACTAGCGGGGGGGGCTGAGCAGTTCTTC.

V gene TRBV4-2 combines with J gene TRBJ2-3; D is uncertain. The germline CDR1 and CDR2 sequences are LGHNA and YNFKEQ. Trimming took 0 bases from V and 7 from J, leaving 17 bases between them. The CDR3 covers 16 residues. DNA of the CDR3: TGTGCCAGCAGCCAAGACTTGGGAACGAACCTTTATACGCAGTATTTT. Translated: CASSQDLGTNLYTQYF.

The chain couples TRBV7-9 to TRBJ2-5; TRBD2 matches 10 bases. CDR1 is SEHNR, CDR2 FQNEAQ, per germline (reference sequence). J was trimmed by 8 bases and V by 8 bases; bases with no gene match: 5. This CDR3 spans 12 amino acids. CDR3 loop: CASLAGGPTQYF. CDR3 sequence (DNA): TGTGCCAGCTTAGCGGGAGGCCCAACCCAGTACTTC.

The chain carries TRBV7-9 and TRBJ2-1; D is perhaps TRBD2 (5 bases). Germline V gene lookup returns CDR1 SEHNR and CDR2 FQNEAQ (reference sequence). V was shortened by 4 bases and J by 12 bases, with 19 bases between the two germline ends. The CDR3 extends over 14 amino acids. This CDR3 reads CASSSRAPVEPQFF. The CDR3 bases are TGTGCCAGCAGCTCGCGGGCCCCCGTCGAGCCGCAGTTCTTC.

The chain joins TRBV25-1 to TRBJ2-5, with D possibly matching TRBD1 (5 bases). Germline V gives CDR1 MGHDK, CDR2 SYGVNS. The V end was cut by 1 base, the J end by 3 bases, with 9 bases between. This CDR3 is 14 amino acids long. The CDR3 sequence is CASSESDTKETQYF. The CDR3 nucleotides read TGTGCCAGCAGTGAATCGGACACAAAAGAGACCCAGTACTTC. The full variable domain, completed using reference TRBV25-1 and TRBJ2-5, is EADIYQTPRYLVIGTGKKITLECSQTMGHDKMYWYQQDPGMELHLIHYSYGVNSTEKGDLSSESTVSRIRTEHFPLTLESARPSHTSQYLCASSESDTKETQYFGPGTRLLVL.

This clone has just a few counts. The chain couples TRBV10-3 to TRBJ1-1; no firm D call. CDR3 length equals 13 residues. Per the germline V gene, CDR1 is ENHRY and CDR2 is SYGVKD. The V and J ends lost 3 bases and 3 bases respectively, with 8 bases between them. This CDR3 reads CAISDGVYTEAFF. Here the CDR3 DNA reads TGTGCCATCAGTGACGGGGTCTACACTGAAGCTTTCTTT.

This chain links TRBV5-1 with TRBJ2-2, with 7 bases lining up with TRBD1. V lost 6 bases, J lost 4 bases, and 3 bases stayed unmatched. The CDR3 spans 13 residues. The germline CDR1 and CDR2 sequences are SGHRS and YFSETQ. The CDR3: CASTGQLTGELFF. The CDR3 nucleotides read TGCGCCAGCACGGGACAGCTCACCGGGGAGCTGTTTTTT.

This clone was seen just once. The J gene is TRBJ2-1, the V gene TRBV13; D ambiguous. The CDR3 covers 12 residues. V was pared by 3 bases and J by 12 bases, with 12 bases between. Germline values: CDR1 PRHDT, CDR2 FYEKMQ (reference sequence). CDR3 sequence reads: CASSFEILGQFF. CDR3 DNA sequence: TGTGCCAGCAGCTTTGAGATCCTTGGGCAGTTCTTC.

This clone was seen a handful of times. The chain has TRBV4-1 and TRBJ1-2; 12 bases fit TRBD1. Losses at the gene ends were 4 bases for V and 4 bases for J; bases not matched to a gene: 4. CDR3 length: 15 amino acids. From germline, CDR1 is MGHRA and CDR2 YSYEKL. CDR3 in DNA: TGCGCCAGCAGCCTGGGACAGGGGGCTGCCTATGGCTACACCTTC. It encodes CASSLGQGAAYGYTF.

The J gene is TRBJ2-5, the V gene TRBV6-1, with D uncertain. The germline V gene encodes CDR1 MNHNS and CDR2 SASEGT. CDR3 length equals 16 residues. Trimming left V 0 bases short and J 6 bases short, with 17 bases between. The DNA for the CDR3 is TGTGCCAGCAGTGAAGCTAGCAATAGACCCGGGCAGACCCAGTACTTC. Protein product: CASSEASNRPGQTQYF.

The CDR3 loop is CASSRLADHNEQFF. The CDR3 DNA is TGTGCCAGCAGTAGACTAGCGGACCACAATGAGCAGTTCTTC. The genes are TRBV6-5 and TRBJ2-1, with TRBD2 matching over 9 bases. The germline CDR1 and CDR2 sequences are MNHEY and SVGAGI. The V gene end was trimmed by 5 bases and the J gene end by 5 bases; junction bases not matched to a gene: 4. The CDR3 is 14 amino acids.